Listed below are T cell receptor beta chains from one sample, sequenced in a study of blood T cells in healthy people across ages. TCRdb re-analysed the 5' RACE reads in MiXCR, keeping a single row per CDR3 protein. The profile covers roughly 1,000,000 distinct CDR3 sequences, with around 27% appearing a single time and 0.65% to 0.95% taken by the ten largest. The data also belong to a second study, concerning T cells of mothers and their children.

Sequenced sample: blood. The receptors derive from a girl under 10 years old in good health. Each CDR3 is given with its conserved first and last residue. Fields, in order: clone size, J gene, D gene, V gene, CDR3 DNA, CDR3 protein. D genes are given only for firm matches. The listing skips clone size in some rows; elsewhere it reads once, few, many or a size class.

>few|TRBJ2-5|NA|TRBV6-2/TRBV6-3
TGTGCCAGCAGTTACCCCCTCGAGGTATGGGAGACCCAGTACTTC
CASSYPLEVWETQYF
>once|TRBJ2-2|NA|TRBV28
TGTGCCAGCAAGTCCGGGGAAACCGGGGAGCGGTTTTTT
CASKSGETGERFF
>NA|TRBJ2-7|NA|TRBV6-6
TGTGCCGCCCTTCGCGATAGTTCCTACGAGCAGTACTTC
CAALRDSSYEQYF
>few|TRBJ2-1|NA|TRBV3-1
TGTGCCAGCAGCCAAGATGGTATGAGTGACGAGCAGTTCTTC
CASSQDGMSDEQFF
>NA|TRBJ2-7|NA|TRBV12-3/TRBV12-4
TGTGCCAGCAGCCTCAGTTGGGACTCTTTCTACGAGCAGTACTTC
CASSLSWDSFYEQYF
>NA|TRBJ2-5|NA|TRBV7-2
TGTGCCAGCAGCTTAGCAGCTCAGTCCGAGACCCAGTACTTC
CASSLAAQSETQYF
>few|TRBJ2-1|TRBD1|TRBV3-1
TGTGCCAGCAGCCCAAGAGACAGGGGGAGTGGCAATGAGCAGTTCTTC
CASSPRDRGSGNEQFF
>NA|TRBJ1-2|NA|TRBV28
TGTGCCAGCAGTTTTTCTTTGGGGAGATATGGCTACACCTTC
CASSFSLGRYGYTF
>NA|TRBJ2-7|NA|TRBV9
TGTGCCAGCAGCGTAGGGGGAGGGGGCGGATCCTACGAGCAGTACTTC
CASSVGGGGGSYEQYF
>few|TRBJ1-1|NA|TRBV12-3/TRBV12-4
TGTGCCAGCAGAGCGGGGGTTGTTATGGAAGCTTTCTTT
CASRAGVVMEAFF
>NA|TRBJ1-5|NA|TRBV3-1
TGTGCCAGCAGCCAGGGGATGAACAATCAGCCCCAGCATTTT
CASSQGMNNQPQHF
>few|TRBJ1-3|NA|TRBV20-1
TGCAGTGCTAGGGGGGACACCATATATTTT
CSARGDTIYF
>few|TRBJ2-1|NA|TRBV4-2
TGTGCCAGCAGCCAAGGGAGGCGGTATTACAATGAGCAGTTCTTC
CASSQGRRYYNEQFF
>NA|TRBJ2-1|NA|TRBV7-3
TGTGCCAGCAGCTTATGGGGGGAGAGCTCCTACAATGAGCAGTTCTTC
CASSLWGESSYNEQFF
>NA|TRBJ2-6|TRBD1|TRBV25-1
TGTGCCTACTCGGACAGGGGCTCTGGGGCCAACGTCCTGACTTTC
CAYSDRGSGANVLTF
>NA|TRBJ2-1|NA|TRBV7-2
TGTGCCAGCAGCTTAGCGTCGGGGGTATCGTCGAATGAGCAGTTCTTC
CASSLASGVSSNEQFF
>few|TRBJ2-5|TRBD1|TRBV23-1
TGCGCCAGCCGACAAGGGACAGGGGCAGATCAAGAGACCCAGTACTTC
CASRQGTGADQETQYF
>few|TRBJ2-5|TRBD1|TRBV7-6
TGTGCCAGCAGCTTAGAGGACAGGGTCGTCCAGACCCAGTACTTC
CASSLEDRVVQTQYF
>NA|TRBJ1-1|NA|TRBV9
TGTGCCAGCAGCCCCCGCCGGGAGAATGAAGCTTTCTTT
CASSPRRENEAFF
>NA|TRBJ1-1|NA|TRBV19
TGTGCCAGTACCACCGACGGAGGGGGAATCACTGAAGCTTTCTTT
CASTTDGGGITEAFF
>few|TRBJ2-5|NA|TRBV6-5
TGTGCCAGCATAGGCAGGGACGGAGAGACCCAGTACTTC
CASIGRDGETQYF
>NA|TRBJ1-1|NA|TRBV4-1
TGCGCCAGCAGCCAAGAAAACAGGGAACTAGAAGCTTTCTTT
CASSQENRELEAFF
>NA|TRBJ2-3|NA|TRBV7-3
TGTGCCAGCAGCTCCCGTACCGGCGAAGATACGCAGTATTTT
CASSSRTGEDTQYF
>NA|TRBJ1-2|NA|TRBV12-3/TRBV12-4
TGTGCCAGCAGTATGGCCCAGAGATGGGAGGATGGCTACACCTTC
CASSMAQRWEDGYTF
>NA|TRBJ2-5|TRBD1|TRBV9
TGTGCCAGCAGCGTAGAGGGGGCGGAGGCCCAGTACTTC
CASSVEGAEAQYF
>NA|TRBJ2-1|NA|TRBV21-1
TGTGCCAGCAGCAAAGTCAGGGGGTTCTCCTACAATGAGCAGTTCTTC
CASSKVRGFSYNEQFF
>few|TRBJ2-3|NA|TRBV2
TGTGCCAGCAGCCCGAGGGTGAGCCCAGATACGCAGTATTTT
CASSPRVSPDTQYF
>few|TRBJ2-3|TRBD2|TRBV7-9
TGTGCCAGCAGCGTACCGGGACTAGCGGGAGCAGATACGCAGTATTTT
CASSVPGLAGADTQYF
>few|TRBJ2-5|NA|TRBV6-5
TGTGCCAGCAGTTACCCAGCTTTGGGGGAGACCCAGTACTTC
CASSYPALGETQYF
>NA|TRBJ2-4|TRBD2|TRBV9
TGTGCCAGCAGCTCACGGGGGGAGCTCGGAAACATTCAGTACTTC
CASSSRGELGNIQYF
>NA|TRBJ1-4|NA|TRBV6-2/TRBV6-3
TGTGCCAGCAGTTACTCGAAGGACAGTGCCCTTCGGAATGAAAAACTGTTTTTT
CASSYSKDSALRNEKLFF
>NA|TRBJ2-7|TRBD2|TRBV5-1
TGCGCCAGCAGCGTCCGACTAGCGGATACCTACGAGCAGTACTTC
CASSVRLADTYEQYF
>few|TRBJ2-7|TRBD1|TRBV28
TGTGCCAGCTTCTCGACAGGGGGTCCCTACGAGCAGTACTTC
CASFSTGGPYEQYF
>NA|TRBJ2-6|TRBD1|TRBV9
TGTGCCAGCGCCCGACAGGGCTCAAGCTCTGGGGCCAACGTCCTGACTTTC
CASARQGSSSGANVLTF
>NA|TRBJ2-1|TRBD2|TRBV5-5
TGTGCCAGCAGCGGACTTTGGAGAGCGGGAGACCCCAATGAGCAGTTCTTC
CASSGLWRAGDPNEQFF